The 19 T cell receptor beta chains below come from one sample, sequenced in a study of vaccination effects on CD4 cells after COVID-19. After expansion with viral peptide pools in the ViraFEST assay, antigen-specific CD4+ T cells were sequenced. CD4+ T cell isolation took place after 10 days of culture. Vaccinated participants had no history of SARS-CoV-2 infection and tested negative for nucleocapsid antibodies. Their antigens remain unidentified. The table came from immunoSEQ multiplex PCR; TCRdb's copy has only in-frame clones and leaves some out. The table includes 70,000 or so clones, over 70% detected once. The sample was CD4+ T cells from PBMCs cultured with SARS-CoV-2 spike peptides, taken before COVID-19 vaccination. The receptor source for this set is a human donor who received a COVID-19 vaccine.

The chain has TRBV18 and TRBJ2-5; 7 bases map to TRBD1. CDR1 and CDR2 (germline): KGHSH, LQKENI. The CDR3 runs to 13 residues. V lost 2 bases and J lost 5; bases outside the gene matches: 2. In DNA form, the CDR3 reads TGTGCCAGCTCACCAACAGGGGTCGAGACCCAGTACTTC. Protein sequence: CASSPTGVETQYF.

The J gene is TRBJ1-1, the V gene TRBV9; D is unclear. Trimming stripped 1 base from V and 4 bases from J, with 11 bases between. Germline CDR1 and CDR2: SGDLS and YYNGEE. CDR3 length: 14 residues. The CDR3 coding sequence is TGTGCCAGCAGCGTAACGTCTTCTATCACTGAAGCTTTCTTT. Encoded protein: CASSVTSSITEAFF.

This clone was counted a few times. The V and J genes are TRBV12-3 or TRBV12-4 and TRBJ2-2; perhaps TRBD2 as D (5 bases). V shed 7 bases and J shed 6 bases, with 9 bases lying between them. This CDR3 is 12 amino acids long. CDR3 region: CASTNSAGELFF. CDR3 DNA sequence: TGTGCCAGCACCAATAGCGCCGGGGAGCTGTTTTTT.

The chain links TRBV28 to TRBJ1-5; tentatively, D is TRBD1 (5 bases). Trimming removed 6 bases from V and 7 bases from J, with 19 bases in between. Germline CDR1 MDHEN, CDR2 SYDVKM. The CDR3 contains 15 residues. CDR3: CASSLPSGGGQPQHF. DNA for the CDR3: TGTGCCAGCAGCCTTCCCTCGGGGGGAGGCCAGCCCCAGCATTTT.

CDR3 sequence (DNA): TGTGCCAGCAGCTTAGGACAGGGATCGGAGACCCAGTACTTC. As protein: CASSLGQGSETQYF. The J gene is TRBJ2-5, the V gene TRBV7-2, with TRBD1 matching over 7 bases. The germline gives CDR1 SGHTA, CDR2 FQGNSA. V trimming: 1 base; J trimming: 5 bases; junction bases outside the gene matches: 4. The CDR3 runs to 14 residues. Complete variable domain (other parts from reference TRBV7-2 and TRBJ2-5): GAGVSQSPSNKVTEKGKDVELRCDPISGHTALYWYRQSLGQGLEFLIYFQGNSAPDKSGLPSDRFSAERTGGSVSTLTIQRTQQEDSAVYLCASSLGQGSETQYFGPGTRLLVL.

The gene calls are TRBV24-1 and TRBJ2-3, with 7 bases aligning to TRBD1. Germline loops: CDR1 KGHDR, CDR2 SFDVKD. CDR3 length: 13 amino acids. V lost 4 bases to trimming and J lost 8 bases; unmatched junction nucleotides: 5. This chain's CDR3 is CATSETGFGTQYF. For the CDR3, the DNA is TGTGCCACCAGTGAGACAGGGTTTGGTACGCAGTATTTT.

The chain is built from TRBV18 and TRBJ2-3, with 10 bases fitting TRBD1. V lost 0 bases and J lost 5; bases outside the gene matches: 2. CDR3 length: 15 residues. Germline lookup yields CDR1 KGHSH and CDR2 LQKENI. The CDR3 nucleotides are TGTGCCAGCTCACCACCCGGGACAGGGGAAGATACGCAGTATTTT. Translated: CASSPPGTGEDTQYF.

This chain connects TRBV6-4 to TRBJ2-1, with 10 bases that match TRBD1. The CDR3 runs to 14 residues. The V gene's germline CDR1 is MRHNA and CDR2 SNTAGT. Unmatched junction bases numbered 4, after V lost 4 bases and J lost 7 bases. The CDR3 DNA sequence: TGTGCCAGCAGTGTGGACAGGGGGAGAAATGAGCAGTTCTTC. It codes for CASSVDRGRNEQFF.

The V call is TRBV10-3, the J call TRBJ2-1; the match to TRBD1 covers 8 bases. The CDR3 totals 17 residues. Unmatched junction bases numbered 12, after V lost 2 bases and J lost 6 bases. Germline V gives CDR1 ENHRY, CDR2 SYGVKD. The chain's CDR3 is CAISESKPGTGSNEQFF. The CDR3 DNA reads TGTGCCATCAGTGAGAGCAAACCCGGGACAGGTTCCAATGAGCAGTTCTTC.

A word on this clone: At one of its ends the junction is not consistent with the germline gene, which may arise from a read error. The V gene is TRBV4-3, the J gene TRBJ2-2; D ambiguous. Germline V gene data show CDR1 as LGHNA and CDR2 as YSLEER. The CDR3 is made up of 12 amino acids. The CDR3 DNA follows: TGCGCCAACAGCCAAGAGACCGGGGAGCTGTTTTTT. Translating it yields CANSQETGELFF.

The V call is TRBV9, the J call TRBJ2-7, with D tentatively TRBD1 or TRBD2 (5 bases each). The germline CDR1 and CDR2 sequences are SGDLS and YYNGEE. There are 13 residues in the CDR3. V was trimmed by 0 bases and J by 5 bases, leaving 9 bases between them. CDR3 amino acids: CASSVVGDHEQYV. The CDR3 bases are TGTGCCAGCAGCGTAGTGGGGGACCACGAGCAGTACGTC.

The V call is TRBV5-1, the J call TRBJ1-5, with 7 nucleotides matching TRBD1. Germline assignment: CDR1 SGHRS and CDR2 YFSETQ. V was pared by 4 bases and J by 3 bases, with 4 bases of the junction left unmatched. The CDR3 has 14 residues. CDR3 in DNA: TGCGCCAGCAGCCCCGGGACAGTCAATCAGCCCCAGCATTTT. Amino acid sequence: CASSPGTVNQPQHF.

This clone has only a few counts. The CDR3 sequence: CASSERTLLGYTF. In nucleotides, the CDR3 is TGTGCCAGCAGTGAACGGACGTTGCTGGGCTACACCTTC. The chain links TRBV6-1 to TRBJ1-2; D remains ambiguous. Germline V gene sequence: CDR1 MNHNS, CDR2 SASEGT. V dropped 2 bases and J dropped 8 bases, with 12 bases sitting between them. This CDR3 spans 13 amino acids.

This clone was counted only a few times. This chain joins TRBV19 and TRBJ1-1; 7 bases match TRBD1. CDR3 length: 15 residues. Trimming cost V 4 bases and J 6 bases; bases outside gene matches: 11. Germline V gene lookup returns CDR1 LNHDA and CDR2 SQIVND (reference sequence). The CDR3 nucleotides read TGTGCCAGTAGTACTGCAGGGGGAATCGGGGCTGAAGCTTTCTTT. Protein sequence: CASSTAGGIGAEAFF.

The V and J genes are TRBV3-1 (or the pseudogene TRBV3-2) and TRBJ2-1; tentatively, D is TRBD1 or TRBD2 (5 bases each). Deletions cut 4 bases from V and 13 bases from J, with 17 bases between. Per germline, CDR1 LGHDT and CDR2 YNNKEL (reference sequence). The CDR3 is 13 amino acids. Here the CDR3 reads CASSLRDAGGQFF. DNA of the CDR3: TGTGCCAGCAGCCTCCGGGACGCGGGCGGACAGTTCTTC.

The V call is TRBV2, the J call TRBJ1-1; D is ambiguous. CDR1 and CDR2 from the germline V gene are SNHLY and FYNNEI. V was clipped by 0 bases and J by 1 base, with 12 bases between them. The CDR3 spans 16 residues. The CDR3 bases are TGTGCCAGCAGTGAAGCGCTTCAGGAGACGAACACTGAAGCTTTCTTT. Amino acid sequence: CASSEALQETNTEAFF.

The V call is TRBV6-5, the J call TRBJ1-2; tentatively, D is TRBD1 (6 bases). The CDR3 covers 14 residues. From germline, CDR1 is MNHEY and CDR2 SVGAGI. Trimming stripped 8 bases from V and 3 bases from J, with 16 bases between. The CDR3 DNA reads as TGTGCCAGCGGAGCGACAGGCGCGTACTATGGCTACACCTTC. Encoded protein: CASGATGAYYGYTF.

DNA of the CDR3: TGTGCCAGCAGCTTAGTCTCTGTGGGTACAGATACGCAGTATTTT. Protein: CASSLVSVGTDTQYF. The chain joins TRBV7-2 to TRBJ2-3, with D unclear. CDR3 size: 15 residues. V lost 1 base and J lost 3, with 11 bases in between. Germline loops: CDR1 SGHTA, CDR2 FQGNSA. The full variable domain, with the rest looked up from reference TRBV7-2 and TRBJ2-3, is GAGVSQSPSNKVTEKGKDVELRCDPISGHTALYWYRQSLGQGLEFLIYFQGNSAPDKSGLPSDRFSAERTGGSVSTLTIQRTQQEDSAVYLCASSLVSVGTDTQYFGPGTRLTVL.

This sequence joins TRBV6-2 or TRBV6-3 and TRBJ1-1, with 8 bases lining up with TRBD1. V lost 3 bases, J lost 1 base, and 7 bases stayed unmatched. This CDR3 is built from 16 residues. Germline CDR1 reads MNHEY; CDR2 reads SVGEGT. CDR3 loop: CASSYNPGGGNTEAFF. DNA of the CDR3: TGTGCCAGCAGTTATAATCCAGGGGGCGGGAACACTGAAGCTTTCTTT.